This TCR beta chain came from a study of brain T cells in children with intractable seizures. TCRdb's copy holds only in-frame clones and misses some; the assay was immunoSEQ multiplex PCR. The repertoire consists of some 80,000 clones, with around 90% occurring once and the leading ten covering roughly 24%. The CDR3 length is 12 residues. Germline V CDR1 and CDR2: MNHEY, SVGAGI. V shed 8 bases, J shed 4 bases, and the junction held 2 bases outside the gene matches. Overall study findings and caveats: Absence of clones before surgery may stem from lower sequencing depth.

Concerning this clone itself: Its cognate antigen is unknown.

Sequencing was limited to surgery cases with top T cell transcript signatures in brain tissue. At least one anti-epileptic drug was given before surgery. The chain couples TRBV6-5 to TRBJ2-1; 7 bases agree with TRBD1. The material was peripheral blood, obtained at surgery. This receptor was identified in a girl aged 2 to 9 with Rasmussen encephalitis and intractable seizures. The CDR3 loop reads CASGQVYNEQFF. The CDR3 DNA is TGTGCCAGCGGACAGGTATACAATGAGCAGTTCTTC.